One sample yielded the 21 T cell receptor beta chains listed below, sequenced in a study of spatial heterogeneity in lung cancer. Their specific antigens are unknown. Described time point: sample taken at primary tumor resection. The study's findings and limits: Expanded alpha and beta TCR counts within tumors tracked tumor mutation counts.

A single record per CDR3 protein comes from TCRdb applying MiXCR to the 5' RACE reads. The table has around 18,000 distinct CDR3 sequences, 6% to 7.5% seen once; the top ten hold around a fifth. The specimen comprised lung tumor tissue, sampled at surgery. The receptors stem from a female donor with early-stage non-small cell lung cancer.

V gene TRBV2 combines with J gene TRBJ2-3; tentatively, D is TRBD1 (5 bases). CDR1 and CDR2 (germline): SNHLY, FYNNEI. This CDR3 comprises 13 residues. V lost 8 bases to trimming and J lost 4 bases, with 13 bases between them. The CDR3 coding sequence is TGTGCCAGCTTGTATCAGGGATCAGATACGCAGTATTTT. Translating gives CASLYQGSDTQYF.

This clonotype was seen ten or more times. V gene TRBV24-1 combines with J gene TRBJ2-1; the match to TRBD2 covers 11 bases. This CDR3 region has 17 residues. V gave up 3 bases and J gave up 3 bases; unmatched junction bases: 6. Germline-derived CDR1 and CDR2 are KGHDR and SFDVKD. CDR3 sequence (DNA): TGTGCCACCAGTGATGGGTCTAGCGGGGGGCACTACAATGAGCAGTTCTTC. Protein: CATSDGSSGGHYNEQFF.

The table lists this clonotype with a count of one. The J gene is TRBJ1-2, the V gene TRBV3-1; no definite D call. The CDR3 sequence is 14 residues long. Germline CDR1 and CDR2: LGHDT and YNNKEL (reference sequence). Trimming shortened V by 4 bases and J by 0 bases, and 9 bases separated the two germline ends. The CDR3 DNA sequence: TGTGCCAGCAGCCCCCGGGCCACTAACTATGGCTACACCTTC. Its protein product is CASSPRATNYGYTF.

This clonotype was detected many times. V is TRBV12-3 or TRBV12-4 and J is TRBJ2-1; D not resolved. Trimming left V 6 bases short and J 10 bases short, with 19 bases between. The length of the CDR3 is 14 residues. The CDR3 reads CASSPTVTTSEQFF. The CDR3 nucleotides read TGTGCCAGCAGCCCTACCGTAACGACCTCGGAGCAGTTCTTC.

This clonotype is deemed medium-sized. The rearrangement uses TRBV2 and TRBJ2-7, with TRBD2 identical over 7 bases. Trimming at V came to 6 bases and at J to 3 bases, leaving 8 bases not matched to a gene. Germline loops: CDR1 SNHLY, CDR2 FYNNEI. The CDR3 totals 14 residues. Here the CDR3 reads CASSRQAGSYEQYF. Here the CDR3 DNA reads TGTGCCAGCAGCCGCCAAGCGGGAAGCTACGAGCAGTACTTC.

The table lists this clonotype with many counts. The V gene is TRBV6-6, the J gene TRBJ2-6; D is perhaps TRBD2 (6 bases). The CDR3 sequence is 15 residues long. CDR1 is MNHNY and CDR2 is SVGAGI in the germline V gene (reference sequence). Trimming removed 6 bases at V and 0 bases at J, with 9 bases between. Written as DNA, the CDR3 is TGTGCCAGCAGGCGGGGCTCCTCTGGGGCCAACGTCCTGACTTTC. Amino acids: CASRRGSSGANVLTF.

CDR3 in DNA: TGTGCCAGCAGCCCGGGTTTGGGGGCCGTTCAGTACTTC. It encodes CASSPGLGAVQYF. This sequence joins TRBV7-3 and TRBJ2-4; perhaps TRBD1 as D (6 bases). This CDR3 has 13 amino acids. From germline, CDR1 is SGHTA and CDR2 FQGTGA. Between the trimmed V and J ends, which lost 5 bases and 11 bases, there was a span of 16 bases.

This clonotype has ten or more counts. V usage is TRBV6-4 and J usage is TRBJ2-3; D is unresolved. The length of the CDR3 is 13 residues. Germline-derived CDR1 and CDR2 are MRHNA and SNTAGT. Trimming removed 3 bases from V and 0 bases from J, with 4 bases in between. The CDR3 DNA follows: TGTGCCAGCAGTGAGCGGAGCACAGATACGCAGTATTTT. The encoded protein is CASSERSTDTQYF.

This clonotype appeared many times. The chain carries TRBV4-2 and TRBJ2-7; either TRBD1 or TRBD2 may fit D (5 bases each). This CDR3 has 15 amino acids. V was pared by 4 bases and J by 4 bases, with 17 bases between. Looked up from germline, CDR1 is LGHNA and CDR2 is YNFKEQ. CDR3: CASSRRDQRDYEQYF. Written as DNA, the CDR3 is TGTGCCAGCAGCCGTAGGGACCAGCGTGATTACGAGCAGTACTTC.

This clonotype was counted at least ten times. The rearrangement uses TRBV14 and TRBJ2-2, with no clear D. The CDR3 loop spans 12 amino acids. With 6 bases removed from V and 2 bases from J, the gap between germline ends came to 4 bases. Germline V CDR1 and CDR2: SGHDN, FVKESK. As DNA, the CDR3 is TGTGCCAGCAGTCTTAACACCGGGGAGCTGTTTTTT. Its protein is CASSLNTGELFF.

Of note for this clonotype: This could be a read error, since a much larger clone is one nucleotide away. CDR3 loop: CASSVSRTGGAGNQAQHF. The CDR3 bases are TGTGCCAGCAGCGTCAGTCGGACAGGGGGCGCGGGCAATCAGGCCCAGCATTTT. The V call is TRBV7-2, the J call TRBJ1-5; 11 bases agree with TRBD1. CDR3 size: 18 residues. Germline V lookup: CDR1 SGHTA, CDR2 FQGNSA.

This clonotype came up many times. CDR3 amino acids: CSAGGRDISGANVLTF. The DNA of the CDR3 is TGCAGTGCTGGGGGACGTGACATCTCTGGGGCCAACGTCCTGACTTTC. V gene TRBV20-1 combines with J gene TRBJ2-6; D is possibly TRBD1 or TRBD2 (5 bases each). Germline V gene data show CDR1 as DFQATT and CDR2 as SNEGSKA (reference sequence). The CDR3 contains 16 residues. V lost 5 bases to trimming and J lost 0 bases, with 14 bases between them.

This clonotype has at least ten counts. This chain uses TRBV7-2 with TRBJ1-4, with D unresolved. The CDR3 runs 13 residues. V shed 8 bases and J shed 4 bases, with 11 bases lying between them. Per germline, CDR1 SGHTA and CDR2 FQGNSA. DNA for the CDR3: TGTGCCAGCTCTCTCGGCTTTAATGAAAAACTGTTTTTT. This translates into CASSLGFNEKLFF.

This clonotype was counted ten times or more. The rearrangement uses TRBV5-1 and TRBJ2-1; D not certain. Germline V gene lookup returns CDR1 SGHRS and CDR2 YFSETQ. CDR3 length: 15 amino acids. Trimming pared 0 bases from V and 5 bases from J, leaving 12 bases between. The CDR3 loop reads CASSLGPVGNNEQFF. The CDR3 coding sequence is TGCGCCAGCAGCTTGGGGCCAGTTGGTAACAATGAGCAGTTCTTC.

This clonotype was counted ten times or more. The chain joins TRBV7-8 to TRBJ1-1; perhaps TRBD1 as D (5 bases). The germline V and J ends were trimmed by 3 bases and 7 bases, with 12 bases remaining between them. This CDR3 has 13 amino acids. CDR1 and CDR2 (germline): SGHVS, FQNEAQ. The CDR3 DNA is TGTGCCAGCAGCTTGTCTGGTAGGGGTGAAGCTTTCTTT. Translated, it gives CASSLSGRGEAFF.

The sample holds one count of this clonotype. This chain uses TRBV19 with TRBJ2-1; 10 positions agree with TRBD2. CDR1 is LNHDA, CDR2 SQIVND, per germline (reference sequence). This CDR3 comprises 17 residues. J was trimmed by 4 bases and V by 4 bases; bases with no gene match: 10. The CDR3 loop reads CASSTPLLAGIYNEQFF. The CDR3 DNA reads as TGTGCCAGTAGTACTCCCCTACTAGCGGGGATTTACAATGAGCAGTTCTTC.

The chain joins TRBV25-1 to TRBJ1-1, with D hard to call. The CDR3 consists of 11 residues. Trimming left V 7 bases short and J 10 bases short, with 13 bases between. The germline V gene encodes CDR1 MGHDK and CDR2 SYGVNS. The CDR3 region has the DNA TGTGCCAGCAAGGAGGTCGGTCGAGCTTTCTTT. Translating it yields CASKEVGRAFF.

The table lists this clonotype with many counts. This chain links TRBV6-1 with TRBJ2-1, with D tentatively TRBD2 (6 bases). The germline CDR1 and CDR2 sequences are MNHNS and SASEGT. The CDR3 totals 12 residues. With 3 bases removed from V and 11 bases from J, the gap between germline ends came to 11 bases. CDR3 sequence: CASSDGGGKQFF. As DNA, the CDR3 is TGTGCCAGCAGTGACGGGGGAGGAAAGCAGTTCTTC.

As to this clonotype: This sequence may be a read error, since a much larger clone differs from it by one base. CDR3 nucleotide sequence: TGTGCCAGCAGCCTGACCGGGACAGGGGTCCTAAATGAAAACCTGTTTTTT. As protein: CASSLTGTGVLNENLFF. The rearrangement links TRBV5-6 to TRBJ1-4; 10 nucleotides match TRBD1. The V gene's germline CDR1 is SGHDT and CDR2 YYEEEE. CDR3 length equals 17 residues.

This clonotype has more than one count but fewer than ten. The rearrangement joins TRBV6-2 or TRBV6-3 to TRBJ2-2, with D maybe TRBD1 (6 bases). Germline V CDR1 and CDR2: MNHEY, SVGEGT. V lost 7 bases, J lost 7 bases, and 22 bases lay in between. The CDR3 runs to 16 residues. CDR3 in amino acids: CASTTSPRGKGGELFF. The CDR3 DNA reads TGTGCCAGCACCACAAGCCCCAGGGGTAAGGGCGGGGAGCTGTTTTTT.

This clonotype was seen many times. The V and J genes are TRBV10-3 and TRBJ1-6; no clear D. The V end lost 7 bases, the J end lost 7 bases, and 14 bases lay between the germline ends. From germline, CDR1 is ENHRY and CDR2 SYGVKD. The CDR3 runs 14 residues. CDR3 sequence reads: CAITSGFNNSPLHF. The CDR3 DNA reads TGTGCCATCACCTCGGGCTTTAACAATTCACCCCTCCACTTT.